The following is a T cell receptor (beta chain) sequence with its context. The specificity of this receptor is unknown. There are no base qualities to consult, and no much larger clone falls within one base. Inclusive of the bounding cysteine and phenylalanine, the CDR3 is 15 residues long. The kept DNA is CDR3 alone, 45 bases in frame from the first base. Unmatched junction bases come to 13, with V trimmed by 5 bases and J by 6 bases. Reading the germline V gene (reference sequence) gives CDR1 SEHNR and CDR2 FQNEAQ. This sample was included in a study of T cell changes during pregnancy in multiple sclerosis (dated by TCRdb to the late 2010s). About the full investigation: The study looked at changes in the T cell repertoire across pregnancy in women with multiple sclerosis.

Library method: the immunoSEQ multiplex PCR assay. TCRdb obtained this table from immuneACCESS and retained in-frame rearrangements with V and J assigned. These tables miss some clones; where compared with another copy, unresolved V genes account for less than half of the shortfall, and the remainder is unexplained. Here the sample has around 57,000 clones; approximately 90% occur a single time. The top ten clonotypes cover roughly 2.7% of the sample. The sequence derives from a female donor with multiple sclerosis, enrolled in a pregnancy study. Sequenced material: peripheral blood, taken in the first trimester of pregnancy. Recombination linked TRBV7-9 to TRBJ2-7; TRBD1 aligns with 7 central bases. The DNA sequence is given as TGTGCCAGCAGCCACCGGGACAGCCCATTGGGCGAGCAGTACTTC. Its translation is CASSHRDSPLGEQYF.